A single sample gave rise to the 6 T cell receptor beta chains below, sequenced in a study of human T cells and chemical hapten exposure. One entry per CDR3 protein, called by TCRdb with MiXCR from the RACE reads. Of 150,000 to 200,000 distinct CDR3 sequences listed, around a quarter are singletons. The time point denotes: patch test 3, about 24 weeks after DPC sensitization. Described treatment: therapeutic diphenylcyclopropenone sensitization with weekly scalp DPC. The sample was whole blood, taken in connection with sensitization to the hapten diphenylcyclopropenone (DPC). The source is a woman between 35 and 50 years old with alopecia areata. Some clones in this sample may be carry-over from other donors' samples.

This clonotype turned up a few times. This chain uses TRBV5-4 with TRBJ2-3, with 12 bases identical to TRBD2. Per the germline V gene, CDR1 is SGHNT and CDR2 is YYREEE (reference sequence). V lost 6 bases and J lost 2; bases outside the gene matches: 7. The CDR3 length is 16 residues. Here the CDR3 DNA reads TGTGCCAGCACCACTGGACTAGCGGGACCCACAGATACGCAGTATTTT. As protein: CASTTGLAGPTDTQYF.

The V and J genes are TRBV6-2 or TRBV6-3 and TRBJ1-2, with D tentatively TRBD1 (5 bases). V dropped 4 bases and J dropped 1 base, with 13 bases sitting between them. CDR3 length: 15 amino acids. The germline gives CDR1 MNHEY, CDR2 SVGEGT. The CDR3 bases are TGTGCCAGCAGTTTTTCGGGACGAAATAACTATGGCTACACCTTC. It is translated as CASSFSGRNNYGYTF.

In this sample, this clonotype turned up once. The chain recombines TRBV12-3 or TRBV12-4 with TRBJ1-2; no firm D call. Trimming took 2 bases from V and 5 from J, leaving 9 bases between them. CDR3 size: 13 residues. As DNA, the CDR3 is TGTGCCAGCAGTTTAACCCCCGGGTATGGCTACACCTTC. Encoded protein: CASSLTPGYGYTF.

V usage is TRBV10-3 and J usage is TRBJ2-2; D possibly matches TRBD1 or TRBD2 (5 bases each). V was trimmed by 7 bases and J by 4 bases, leaving 13 bases between them. The germline gives CDR1 ENHRY, CDR2 SYGVKD. The CDR3 sequence is 14 residues long. DNA of the CDR3: TGTGCCATCAAGGGGACCCCGAGCACCGGGGAGCTGTTTTTT. Its translation: CAIKGTPSTGELFF.

This clonotype was seen more than once but under ten times. The rearrangement links TRBV28 to TRBJ1-2; 9 bases agree with TRBD1. There are 13 residues in the CDR3. V trimming: 8 bases; J trimming: 3 bases; junction bases outside the gene matches: 4. Germline V CDR1 and CDR2: MDHEN, SYDVKM. CDR3 DNA: TGTGCCAGCCGGACAGGGGTTTACTATGGCTACACCTTC. It yields the protein CASRTGVYYGYTF.

The V gene is TRBV5-1, the J gene TRBJ1-1; 8 bases are shared with TRBD1. With V trimmed by 2 bases and J by 1 base, 10 bases remained unmatched. Germline V gene data show CDR1 as SGHRS and CDR2 as YFSETQ. CDR3 length: 17 residues. The CDR3 loop reads CASSFFVTGAGNTEAFF. The CDR3 coding sequence is TGCGCCAGCAGCTTTTTCGTGACAGGGGCTGGGAACACTGAAGCTTTCTTT.